The 26 T cell receptor beta chains presented below share a single source sample, sequenced in a study of blood T cell repertoires in COVID-19. TCRdb's table, derived via immunoSEQ multiplex PCR, lists solely in-frame clones and lacks some. The sample yields over 120,000 clones, about 76% seen once. Sequenced material: peripheral blood. These receptors all come from a human donor in a cohort sampled during active COVID-19.

V and J are TRBV15 and TRBJ2-7, with 12 nucleotides matching TRBD2. The CDR3 sequence is 16 residues long. V shed 0 bases and J 3 bases; nucleotides not matched to a gene: 3. The germline V gene has CDR1 LNHNV and CDR2 YYDKDF (reference sequence). The DNA for the CDR3 is TGTGCCACCAGCAGAGATCCACTAGCGGGGGGCTACGAGCAGTACTTC. Translating gives CATSRDPLAGGYEQYF.

This clone was recorded a few times. The chain couples TRBV28 to TRBJ2-4; D not resolved. V dropped 8 bases and J dropped 3 bases, with 11 bases sitting between them. Germline CDR1 and CDR2: MDHEN and SYDVKM. The length of the CDR3 is 13 residues. The CDR3, as DNA: TGTGCCAGCCGCGATTCAAGCAAAAACATTCAGTACTTC. This sequence encodes CASRDSSKNIQYF. Looking up the rest from reference TRBV28 and TRBJ2-4 gives the full variable domain: DVKVTQSSRYLVKRTGEKVFLECVQDMDHENMFWYRQDPGLGLRLIYFSYDVKMKEKGDIPEGYSVSREKKERFSLILESASTNQTSMYLCASRDSSKNIQYFGAGTRLSVL.

This sequence joins TRBV5-1 and TRBJ2-1; 9 bases align to TRBD1. The CDR3 covers 13 residues. J gave up 11 bases and V 4 bases, and 7 bases lay outside the gene matches. Germline V gene sequence: CDR1 SGHRS, CDR2 YFSETQ. CDR3 nucleotides: TGCGCCAGCAGCACAGGGGGCGTAACACAGCAGTTCTTC. Translated: CASSTGGVTQQFF. Drawing the rest from reference TRBV5-1 and TRBJ2-1, the complete variable domain is KAGVTQTPRYLIKTRGQQVTLSCSPISGHRSVSWYQQTPGQGLQFLFEYFSETQRNKGNFPGRFSGRQFSNSRSEMNVSTLELGDSALYLCASSTGGVTQQFFGPGTRLTVL.

The chain employs TRBV6-6 and TRBJ1-2; the match to TRBD1 covers 8 bases. The CDR3 sequence is 16 residues long. CDR1 is MNHNY and CDR2 is SVGAGI in the germline V gene (reference sequence). V trimming: 5 bases; J trimming: 4 bases; junction bases outside the gene matches: 12. The CDR3 bases are TGTGCCAGCAGTAAACCCCATTCCACAGGGGGCTATGGCTACACCTTC. This gives the protein CASSKPHSTGGYGYTF.

This clone occurred a few times. The V gene is TRBV6-1, the J gene TRBJ2-7; D is perhaps TRBD2 (6 bases). Germline assignment: CDR1 MNHNS and CDR2 SASEGT. The CDR3 is 15 residues long. V lost 2 bases to trimming and J lost 4 bases, with 15 bases between them. The CDR3 DNA sequence: TGTGCCAGCAGTGAATTTGCGGGATCGAGTTACGAGCAGTACTTC. It translates to CASSEFAGSSYEQYF.

The gene calls are TRBV2 and TRBJ2-7, with 13 bases matching TRBD2. Germline V gives CDR1 SNHLY, CDR2 FYNNEI. Unmatched junction bases numbered 6, after V lost 7 bases and J lost 6 bases. CDR3 length: 14 amino acids. CDR3 in amino acids: CASMGTSGTGEQYF. The CDR3 DNA reads as TGTGCCAGCATGGGGACTAGCGGGACCGGCGAGCAGTACTTC. Supplemented by reference TRBV2 and TRBJ2-7, the full variable domain reads EPEVTQTPSHQVTQMGQEVILRCVPISNHLYFYWYRQILGQKVEFLVSFYNNEISEKSEIFDDQFSVERPDGSNFTLKIRSTKLEDSAMYFCASMGTSGTGEQYFGPGTRLTVT.

The chain has TRBV5-1 and TRBJ2-7, with a tentative D call TRBD2 (6 bases). This CDR3 comprises 15 residues. CDR1 SGHRS and CDR2 YFSETQ come from the germline V gene. Deletions cut 0 bases from V and 5 bases from J, with 15 bases between. The CDR3 here is CASSLEPGATNEQYF. The CDR3 coding sequence is TGCGCCAGCAGCTTGGAGCCGGGAGCAACAAACGAGCAGTACTTC. The whole variable domain, filled in from reference TRBV5-1 and TRBJ2-7, reads KAGVTQTPRYLIKTRGQQVTLSCSPISGHRSVSWYQQTPGQGLQFLFEYFSETQRNKGNFPGRFSGRQFSNSRSEMNVSTLELGDSALYLCASSLEPGATNEQYFGPGTRLTVT.

The chain joins TRBV21-1 to TRBJ2-7; the table's D call TRBD1 went unverified against the DNA. TRBV21-1 is a documented pseudogene. The CDR3 length is 16 residues. CDR3 sequence: CASSKALLGPRYEQYF. The CDR3 nucleotides are TGTGCCAGCAGCAAAGCGCTTTTGGGCCCCCGTTACGAGCAGTACTTC.

The V call is TRBV9, the J call TRBJ2-7; 13 bases are a match to TRBD2. The CDR3 length is 17 residues. CDR1 is SGDLS and CDR2 is YYNGEE in the germline V gene. V was pared by 2 bases and J by 0 bases, with 5 bases of the junction left unmatched. CDR3 residues: CASSVGTSGESSYEQYF. The CDR3 DNA is TGTGCCAGCAGCGTCGGGACTAGCGGGGAATCCTCCTACGAGCAGTACTTC.

This clone was observed a handful of times. The J gene is TRBJ1-4, the V gene TRBV12-3 or TRBV12-4, with 7 bases lining up with TRBD1. The CDR3 length is 13 residues. Losses at the gene ends were 5 bases for V and 8 bases for J; bases not matched to a gene: 5. The CDR3 loop is CASSPSTGEKLFF. As DNA, the CDR3 is TGTGCCAGCAGTCCATCGACAGGGGAAAAACTGTTTTTT.

The V call is TRBV18, the J call TRBJ2-7, with D possibly being TRBD2 (6 bases). V lost 5 bases to trimming and J lost 6 bases, with 17 bases between them. The CDR3 runs to 14 residues. CDR1 and CDR2 from the germline V gene are KGHSH and LQKENI. The CDR3 loop reads CASSIQGLGGEQYF. Written as DNA, the CDR3 is TGTGCCAGCTCAATTCAAGGGCTGGGGGGCGAGCAGTACTTC.

A single count supports this clone. The rearrangement uses TRBV12-3 or TRBV12-4 and TRBJ2-7, with 8 bases aligning to TRBD2. With 3 bases clipped from V and 9 bases from J, the junction kept 4 bases outside the gene matches. The CDR3 is 12 residues long. The CDR3 here is CASSFALAGQYF. The DNA for the CDR3 is TGTGCCAGCAGTTTTGCCCTAGCGGGGCAGTACTTC.

The V and J genes are TRBV5-6 and TRBJ1-5; 9 positions agree with TRBD1. Germline lookup yields CDR1 SGHDT and CDR2 YYEEEE. The trim removed 1 base at V and 5 bases at J, leaving 7 bases unmatched. The CDR3 is 16 residues long. The CDR3 here is CASSLRDRVDHQPQHF. The CDR3 region has the DNA TGTGCCAGCAGCTTGAGGGACAGGGTGGACCATCAGCCCCAGCATTTT.

The V gene is TRBV7-9, the J gene TRBJ2-7, with D hard to call. The germline V gene encodes CDR1 SEHNR and CDR2 FQNEAQ (reference sequence). The CDR3 has 11 amino acids. Between the trimmed V and J ends, which lost 4 bases and 6 bases, there was a span of 7 bases. CDR3 DNA sequence: TGTGCCAGCAGCTCATCAGTCGAGCAGTACTTC. Translating it yields CASSSSVEQYF. Combining the CDR3 with reference TRBV7-9 and TRBJ2-7 gives the whole variable domain DTGVSQNPRHKITKRGQNVTFRCDPISEHNRLYWYRQTLGQGPEFLTYFQNEAQLEKSRLLSDRFSAERPKGSFSTLEIQRTEQGDSAMYLCASSSSVEQYFGPGTRLTVT.

The V and J genes are TRBV18 and TRBJ2-5; TRBD2 matches 10 bases. Trimming at V came to 3 bases and at J to 3 bases, leaving 13 bases not matched to a gene. This CDR3 has 18 amino acids. Germline-derived CDR1 and CDR2 are KGHSH and LQKENI. The CDR3 DNA is TGTGCCAGCTCACCCCAAATCCTAGCGGGGGCGAGCGAAGAGACCCAGTACTTC. It is translated as CASSPQILAGASEETQYF. Drawing the rest from reference TRBV18 and TRBJ2-5, the complete variable domain is NAGVMQNPRHLVRRRGQEARLRCSPMKGHSHVYWYRQLPEEGLKFMVYLQKENIIDESGMPKERFSAEFPKEGPSILRIQQVVRGDSAAYFCASSPQILAGASEETQYFGPGTRLLVL.

This CDR3 is CASSRTNNSPLHF. The CDR3, as DNA: TGTGCCAGTAGTCGGACAAATAATTCACCCCTCCACTTT. The chain has TRBV19 and TRBJ1-6; TRBD1 is a possible D gene (5 bases). Trimming cost V 5 bases and J 5 bases, with 7 bases left between them. Per the germline V gene, CDR1 is LNHDA and CDR2 is SQIVND (reference sequence). CDR3 length equals 13 residues.

This clone occurred a few times. The rearrangement links TRBV7-9 to TRBJ1-2, with TRBD1 matching over 11 bases. Germline CDR1 reads SEHNR; CDR2 reads FQNEAQ (reference sequence). The CDR3 is made up of 13 amino acids. The trim removed 1 base at V and 13 bases at J, leaving 5 bases unmatched. The CDR3 DNA follows: TGTGCCAGCAGCTTAGGGACAGGGGGCCGGAGCACCTTC. Protein product: CASSLGTGGRSTF.

The chain is built from TRBV9 and TRBJ1-2; D unclear. Germline CDR1 reads SGDLS; CDR2 reads YYNGEE. The CDR3 has 15 amino acids. V lost 0 bases and J lost 8, with 17 bases in between. The CDR3 sequence: CASSVGAAWGGGYTF. The CDR3 coding sequence is TGTGCCAGCAGCGTAGGGGCAGCCTGGGGAGGGGGCTACACCTTC.

A remark on this clone: An end of the junction does not agree with germline; a read error may underlie this. The chain uses TRBV28 and TRBJ1-2; 7 bases are a match to TRBD1. CDR3 length equals 13 residues. Germline V gives CDR1 MDHEN, CDR2 SYDVKM. CDR3 loop: CASSLSGQRVVYF. The CDR3 DNA reads TGTGCCAGCAGTTTATCGGGACAGAGAGTGGTTTACTTC.

The J gene is TRBJ2-3, the V gene TRBV19; a weak D match, TRBD2 (5 bases). Germline assignment: CDR1 LNHDA and CDR2 SQIVND (reference sequence). This CDR3 has 15 amino acids. Trimming took off 0 bases at V and 0 bases at J, with 7 bases between the two ends. DNA of the CDR3: TGTGCCAGTAGTATAGATACGGGAAGCACAGATACGCAGTATTTT. It specifies CASSIDTGSTDTQYF.

V is TRBV7-3 and J is TRBJ2-1; TRBD2 aligns across 8 bases. Trimming removed 1 base from V and 5 bases from J; junction bases left unmatched: 7. This CDR3 is 16 amino acids long. Germline CDR1 is SGHTA and CDR2 is FQGTGA. CDR3 residues: CASSLRTSRPHNEQFF. The CDR3 bases are TGTGCCAGCAGCTTAAGGACTAGCCGGCCCCACAATGAGCAGTTCTTC. The whole variable domain, remainder taken from reference TRBV7-3 and TRBJ2-1, is GAGVSQTPSNKVTEKGKYVELRCDPISGHTALYWYRQSLGQGPEFLIYFQGTGAADDSGLPNDRFFAVRPEGSVSTLKIQRTERGDSAVYLCASSLRTSRPHNEQFFGPGTRLTVL.

In this sample, this clone turned up a few times. Other DNA sequences within the sample encode an identical CDR3. V gene TRBV5-1 combines with J gene TRBJ2-5, with D possibly matching TRBD2 (5 bases). The CDR3 consists of 12 residues. V was clipped by 4 bases and J by 3 bases, with 7 bases between them. The germline gives CDR1 SGHRS, CDR2 YFSETQ. CDR3 protein: CASSLAEETQYF. The CDR3 DNA is TGCGCCAGCAGCCTAGCCGAAGAGACCCAGTACTTC.

This rearrangement joins TRBV18 to TRBJ2-7; 7 nucleotides match TRBD1. Germline values: CDR1 KGHSH, CDR2 LQKENI. The CDR3 has 15 residues. The V and J ends lost 4 bases and 3 bases, in that order; junction bases with no gene match: 9. The chain's CDR3 is CASSRGGAPIYEQYF. Here the CDR3 DNA reads TGTGCCAGCTCACGAGGGGGCGCCCCTATCTACGAGCAGTACTTC. Looking up the rest from reference TRBV18 and TRBJ2-7 gives the full variable domain: NAGVMQNPRHLVRRRGQEARLRCSPMKGHSHVYWYRQLPEEGLKFMVYLQKENIIDESGMPKERFSAEFPKEGPSILRIQQVVRGDSAAYFCASSRGGAPIYEQYFGPGTRLTVT.

J is TRBJ1-4 and V is TRBV19; D gene unclear. The CDR3 is 16 amino acids. V gave up 3 bases and J gave up 4 bases, with 15 bases separating them. In germline, CDR1 is LNHDA, CDR2 SQIVND (reference sequence). The CDR3 protein is CASSIDYGQFNEKLFF. As DNA, the CDR3 is TGTGCCAGTAGTATCGATTATGGGCAGTTTAATGAAAAACTGTTTTTT.

This chain connects TRBV5-6 to TRBJ1-5; D perhaps matches TRBD1 (5 bases). V was clipped by 2 bases and J by 2 bases, with 8 bases between them. CDR1 and CDR2 from the germline V gene are SGHDT and YYEEEE. This CDR3 spans 14 amino acids. CDR3 sequence: CASSFRGGNQPQHF. In DNA form, the CDR3 reads TGTGCCAGCAGCTTTCGGGGGGGCAATCAGCCCCAGCATTTT.

The chain carries TRBV3-1 (or the pseudogene TRBV3-2) and TRBJ2-4; possible D gene TRBD2, 5 bases. V was trimmed by 1 base and J by 8 bases, leaving 6 bases between them. This CDR3 has 12 residues. Germline-derived CDR1 and CDR2 are LGHDT and YNNKEL (reference sequence). The CDR3 DNA sequence: TGTGCCAGCAGCCAAGGAGGGTACATTCAGTACTTC. Its protein is CASSQGGYIQYF.